A single sample is the source of the 25 T cell receptor beta chains below, sequenced in a study of CD8+ T cells in alopecia areata. Sequencing relied on a cDNA template that was reverse transcribed from extracted RNA. The assay was immunoSEQ multiplex PCR, and TCRdb's table has in-frame clones only and misses some. The table has approximately 150,000 clones, roughly 66% seen once; the top ten hold about 10%. The sample consisted of CD8+ T cells sorted from blood, taken at week 0. The receptors originated from a human donor with alopecia areata.

The chain is built from TRBV5-1 and TRBJ2-3, with a weak D call TRBD1 (5 bases). V was clipped by 5 bases and J by 2 bases, with 9 bases between them. CDR3 length equals 13 residues. Germline V CDR1 and CDR2: SGHRS, YFSETQ. This CDR3 reads CASRSTVTDTQYF. In nucleotides, the CDR3 is TGCGCCAGCAGGTCGACAGTCACAGATACGCAGTATTTT.

There are a few counts of this clone. The rearrangement uses TRBV29-1 and TRBJ2-7; a weak D match, TRBD1 (5 bases). The CDR3 has 13 amino acids. CDR1 is SQVTM, CDR2 ANQGSEA, per germline. V was shortened by 7 bases and J by 2 bases, with 15 bases between the two germline ends. CDR3 protein: CSAGARGTYEQYF. In nucleotides, the CDR3 is TGCAGCGCTGGGGCTAGGGGCACCTACGAGCAGTACTTC.

This chain uses TRBV30 with TRBJ1-5, with TRBD1 as a possible D gene (5 bases). Trimming left V 5 bases short and J 2 bases short, with 10 bases between. The CDR3 runs 13 residues. The germline V gene encodes CDR1 GTSNPN and CDR2 SVGIG (reference sequence). The CDR3 nucleotides are TGTGCCTGGGGGGACGGAGGCAATCAGCCCCAGCATTTT. This codes for CAWGDGGNQPQHF.

The chain is built from TRBV7-9 and TRBJ2-5; 9 nucleotides line up with TRBD2. The CDR3 covers 14 residues. Germline trimming cut 4 bases from V and 1 base from J; bases unmatched to any gene: 1. The germline gives CDR1 SEHNR, CDR2 FQNEAQ (reference sequence). CDR3 protein: CASSWTSAQETQYF. The CDR3 DNA sequence: TGTGCCAGCAGCTGGACTAGCGCCCAAGAGACCCAGTACTTC. The whole variable domain, remainder taken from reference TRBV7-9 and TRBJ2-5, is DTGVSQNPRHKITKRGQNVTFRCDPISEHNRLYWYRQTLGQGPEFLTYFQNEAQLEKSRLLSDRFSAERPKGSFSTLEIQRTEQGDSAMYLCASSWTSAQETQYFGPGTRLLVL.

This clone appeared a single time. The rearrangement uses TRBV13 and TRBJ1-4; D gene ambiguous. This CDR3 is 14 amino acids long. CDR1 and CDR2 (germline): PRHDT, FYEKMQ (reference sequence). V was cut by 0 bases and J by 4 bases, with 6 bases left in between. The CDR3 region has the DNA TGTGCCAGCAGCTTAGGCGACCTTAATGAAAAACTGTTTTTT. Its translation: CASSLGDLNEKLFF.

This clone was counted a single time. V and J are TRBV18 and TRBJ2-3, with 9 bases matching TRBD1. V lost 5 bases, J lost 6 bases, and 9 bases stayed unmatched. The CDR3 has 15 residues. Looked up from germline, CDR1 is KGHSH and CDR2 is LQKENI. In nucleotides, the CDR3 is TGTGCCAGCTCATTCCGGGACAGGGCCCTGGATACGCAGTATTTT. It translates to CASSFRDRALDTQYF.

This clone has just a few counts. The chain couples TRBV5-6 to TRBJ2-4; D remains ambiguous. Germline CDR1 is SGHDT and CDR2 is YYEEEE. V was trimmed by 1 base and J by 4 bases, leaving 9 bases between them. The CDR3 is 14 amino acids. CDR3 nucleotide sequence: TGTGCCAGCAGCTTGTACACGGAGAAAAACATTCAGTACTTC. It translates to CASSLYTEKNIQYF.

This chain joins TRBV5-1 and TRBJ2-7, with TRBD1 identical over 7 bases. The V and J ends lost 1 base and 2 bases, in that order; junction bases with no gene match: 12. Germline CDR1 is SGHRS and CDR2 is YFSETQ. The CDR3 is made up of 17 amino acids. Here the CDR3 reads CASSLPSQGIEPYEQYF. The DNA of the CDR3 is TGCGCCAGCAGCTTGCCTTCACAGGGGATAGAGCCCTACGAGCAGTACTTC.

This clone was observed a handful of times. The chain uses TRBV7-6 and TRBJ1-4; a possible D gene is TRBD1 (6 bases). CDR3 length: 14 amino acids. V lost 5 bases and J 7 bases, leaving 14 bases between the germline ends. Germline CDR1 SGHVS, CDR2 FNYEAQ. The CDR3, as DNA: TGTGCCAGCAGCCGAACAGGGTCGGGTGAAAAACTGTTTTTT. This gives the protein CASSRTGSGEKLFF.

The chain has TRBV5-1 and TRBJ2-7; TRBD1 might be the D (6 bases). This CDR3 is built from 15 residues. In germline, CDR1 is SGHRS, CDR2 YFSETQ. V lost 6 bases and J lost 3, with 19 bases in between. CDR3 sequence: CASTPLTGPDYEQYF. The CDR3 DNA reads as TGCGCCAGCACCCCCCTCACAGGGCCGGACTACGAGCAGTACTTC.

J is TRBJ2-7 and V is TRBV2, with 7 bases aligning to TRBD2. The CDR3 has 14 residues. Per the germline V gene, CDR1 is SNHLY and CDR2 is FYNNEI. The V segment lost 4 bases and the J segment 2 bases; nucleotides outside the gene matches: 5. The CDR3 DNA sequence: TGTGCCAGCAGTGGCCTAGCGGAAACCTACGAGCAGTACTTC. Amino acid sequence: CASSGLAETYEQYF.

The gene calls are TRBV9 and TRBJ1-1, with TRBD1 as a possible D gene (5 bases). The CDR3 totals 15 residues. V lost 4 bases and J lost 4, with 17 bases in between. Germline CDR1 SGDLS, CDR2 YYNGEE. CDR3 in DNA: TGTGCCAGCAGCACCCCCCGGGACCCACGCACTGAAGCTTTCTTT. It yields the protein CASSTPRDPRTEAFF.

This clone was seen more than once but under ten times. This sequence joins TRBV2 and TRBJ2-3; D is possibly TRBD1 (5 bases). Germline CDR1 reads SNHLY; CDR2 reads FYNNEI. This CDR3 region has 15 residues. The germline V and J ends were trimmed by 0 bases and 0 bases, with 7 bases remaining between them. In DNA, the CDR3 is TGTGCCAGCAGTGAAGCGGGGCGGAGCACAGATACGCAGTATTTT. This encodes CASSEAGRSTDTQYF.

V is TRBV13 and J is TRBJ1-1, with D hard to call. Germline V lookup: CDR1 PRHDT, CDR2 FYEKMQ (reference sequence). V was pared by 3 bases and J by 1 base, with 15 bases between. CDR3 size: 16 residues. The CDR3 sequence: CASSFRPEDSNTEAFF. The CDR3 nucleotides are TGTGCCAGCAGCTTCCGGCCAGAGGATTCGAACACTGAAGCTTTCTTT.

This rearrangement joins TRBV5-1 to TRBJ2-7; unclear D gene. Germline V gives CDR1 SGHRS, CDR2 YFSETQ. CDR3 length: 12 amino acids. Trimming stripped 4 bases from V and 2 bases from J, with 7 bases between. In nucleotides, the CDR3 is TGCGCCAGCAGCGCGGATCCCTACGAGCAGTACTTC. Translated: CASSADPYEQYF.

The gene calls are TRBV30 and TRBJ1-1; D unresolved. V lost 0 bases to trimming and J lost 1 base, with 3 bases between them. This CDR3 has 12 amino acids. Germline assignment: CDR1 GTSNPN and CDR2 SVGIG (reference sequence). CDR3 amino acids: CAWSVANTEAFF. CDR3 sequence (DNA): TGTGCCTGGAGTGTGGCGAACACTGAAGCTTTCTTT.

V usage is TRBV7-9 and J usage is TRBJ2-1, with 9 positions matching TRBD1. V was pared by 1 base and J by 8 bases, with 6 bases of the junction left unmatched. Germline CDR1 reads SEHNR; CDR2 reads FQNEAQ (reference sequence). The CDR3 runs to 15 residues. The chain's CDR3 is CASSLDRGHLDEQFF. DNA of the CDR3: TGTGCCAGCAGCTTAGACAGGGGGCATTTGGATGAGCAGTTCTTC.

The table lists this clone with a few counts. The rearrangement uses TRBV5-1 and TRBJ2-2, with D unclear. V dropped 2 bases and J dropped 5 bases, with 10 bases sitting between them. Germline V CDR1 and CDR2: SGHRS, YFSETQ. The CDR3 loop spans 14 amino acids. The CDR3 spells CASSLLLRTGELFF. The DNA of the CDR3 is TGCGCCAGCAGCTTACTCCTACGGACCGGGGAGCTGTTTTTT. Based on the CDR3 plus reference TRBV5-1 and TRBJ2-2, the full variable domain is KAGVTQTPRYLIKTRGQQVTLSCSPISGHRSVSWYQQTPGQGLQFLFEYFSETQRNKGNFPGRFSGRQFSNSRSEMNVSTLELGDSALYLCASSLLLRTGELFFGEGSRLTVL.

The V call is TRBV6-5, the J call TRBJ2-7; possible D gene TRBD1, 5 bases. Germline loops: CDR1 MNHEY, CDR2 SVGAGI. V was cut by 2 bases and J by 2 bases, with 13 bases left in between. This CDR3 has 15 amino acids. CDR3 DNA: TGTGCCAGCAGTTACCGCGGACAACTACCCTACGAGCAGTACTTC. Amino acid sequence: CASSYRGQLPYEQYF.

This chain connects TRBV6-5 to TRBJ2-5; perhaps TRBD1 as D (6 bases). The J call may be mistaken, given a closer DNA end match to TRBJ2-7. CDR3 length: 12 residues. Germline V gene data show CDR1 as MNHEY and CDR2 as SVGAGI. CDR3 sequence (DNA): TGTGCCAGCGGGACACCTACCTACGAGCAGTACTTC. Its protein is CASGTPTYEQYF.

This clone appeared a few times. The genes are TRBV7-9 and TRBJ1-1, with unresolved D. With 1 base removed from V and 6 bases from J, the gap between germline ends came to 9 bases. Germline CDR1 SEHNR, CDR2 FQNEAQ (reference sequence). This CDR3 has 13 residues. Here the CDR3 reads CASSLGGSAEAFF. The CDR3 DNA sequence: TGTGCCAGCAGCTTAGGGGGTTCGGCTGAAGCTTTCTTT.

V and J are TRBV7-9 and TRBJ2-3; D unclear. Trimming took off 1 base at V and 6 bases at J, with 11 bases between the two ends. The CDR3 is made up of 14 amino acids. Germline V CDR1 and CDR2: SEHNR, FQNEAQ (reference sequence). In nucleotides, the CDR3 is TGTGCCAGCAGCTTAGTTGGTGTTCGCGATACGCAGTATTTT. This gives the protein CASSLVGVRDTQYF. Full variable domain (remainder filled in from reference TRBV7-9 and TRBJ2-3): DTGVSQNPRHKITKRGQNVTFRCDPISEHNRLYWYRQTLGQGPEFLTYFQNEAQLEKSRLLSDRFSAERPKGSFSTLEIQRTEQGDSAMYLCASSLVGVRDTQYFGPGTRLTVL.

The chain is built from TRBV27 and TRBJ1-1; D gene uncertain. Germline CDR1 is MNHEY and CDR2 is SMNVEV (reference sequence). This CDR3 has 14 residues. V was cut by 3 bases and J by 4 bases, with 12 bases left in between. The CDR3 protein is CASSLVQVGTEAFF. DNA for the CDR3: TGTGCCAGCAGTTTGGTCCAGGTAGGCACTGAAGCTTTCTTT.

The rearrangement joins TRBV6-5 to TRBJ2-2; D gene unclear. The CDR3 spans 13 residues. Germline loops: CDR1 MNHEY, CDR2 SVGAGI. V was trimmed by 2 bases and J by 5 bases, leaving 6 bases between them. The DNA for the CDR3 is TGTGCCAGCAGTTACCCACTAACCGGGGAGCTGTTTTTT. Its translation is CASSYPLTGELFF.

This clone was seen a single time. The chain links TRBV7-9 to TRBJ1-4, with D possibly being TRBD1 (6 bases). Trimming took 4 bases from V and 3 from J, leaving 12 bases between them. The CDR3 totals 15 residues. The germline V gene has CDR1 SEHNR and CDR2 FQNEAQ (reference sequence). CDR3 amino acids: CASSSRGQPNEKLFF. CDR3 in DNA: TGTGCCAGCAGCTCCAGAGGACAGCCTAATGAAAAACTGTTTTTT.